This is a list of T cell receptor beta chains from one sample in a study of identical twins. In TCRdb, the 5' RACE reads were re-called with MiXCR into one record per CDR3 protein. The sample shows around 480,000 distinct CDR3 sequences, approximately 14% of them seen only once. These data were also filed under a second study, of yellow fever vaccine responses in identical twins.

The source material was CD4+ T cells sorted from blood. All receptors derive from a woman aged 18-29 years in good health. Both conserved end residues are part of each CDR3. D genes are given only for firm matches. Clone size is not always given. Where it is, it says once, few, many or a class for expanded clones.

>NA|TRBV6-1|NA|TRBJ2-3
CASSEFGGGGGTDTQYF
TGTGCCAGCAGTGAATTTGGTGGCGGGGGCGGCACAGATACGCAGTATTTT
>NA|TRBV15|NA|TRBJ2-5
CATSRDFAAAETQYF
TGTGCCACCAGCAGAGATTTCGCCGCGGCGGAGACCCAGTACTTC
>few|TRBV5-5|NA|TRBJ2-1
CASSTGLSYNEQFF
TGTGCCAGCAGCACTGGACTTTCTTACAATGAGCAGTTCTTC
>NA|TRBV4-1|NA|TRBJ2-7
CASSQGMGLSEQYF
TGCGCCAGCAGCCAAGGTATGGGCCTCTCCGAGCAGTACTTC
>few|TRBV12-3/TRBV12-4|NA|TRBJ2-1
CASTGTSHNEQFF
TGTGCCAGCACCGGGACCTCCCACAATGAGCAGTTCTTC
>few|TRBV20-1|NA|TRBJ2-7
CSARRLGGTHDHYEQYF
TGCAGTGCTAGGCGCCTCGGGGGAACCCACGACCACTACGAGCAGTACTTC
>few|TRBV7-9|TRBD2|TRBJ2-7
CASSPPGLAGKYEQYF
TGTGCCAGCAGCCCGCCGGGACTAGCGGGGAAGTACGAGCAGTACTTC
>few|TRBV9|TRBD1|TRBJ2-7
CASSVTAGTVSYEQYF
TGTGCCAGCAGCGTGACGGCCGGGACAGTGTCCTACGAGCAGTACTTC
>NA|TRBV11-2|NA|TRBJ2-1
CASSLAQPYNEQFF
TGTGCCAGCAGCTTAGCCCAGCCCTACAATGAGCAGTTCTTC
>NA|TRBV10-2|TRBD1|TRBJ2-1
CATATGGVNEQFF
TGCGCCACCGCGACAGGGGGTGTGAATGAGCAGTTCTTC
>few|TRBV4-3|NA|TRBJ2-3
CASSQAVLADTQYF
TGCGCCAGCAGCCAAGCTGTTTTGGCAGATACGCAGTATTTT
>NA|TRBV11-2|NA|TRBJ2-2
CASSLDGLAANTGELFF
TGTGCCAGCAGCTTAGATGGTCTAGCCGCGAACACCGGGGAGCTGTTTTTT
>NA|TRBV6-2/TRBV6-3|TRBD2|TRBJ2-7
CASRTAGGSYEQYF
TGTGCCAGCAGGACGGCGGGAGGATCCTACGAGCAGTACTTC
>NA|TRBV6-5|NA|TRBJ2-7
CASSYSTAISSYEQYF
TGTGCCAGCAGTTACTCGACGGCGATATCCTCCTACGAGCAGTACTTC
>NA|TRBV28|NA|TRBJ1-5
CASTMRGGQPQHF
TGTGCCAGCACAATGAGGGGAGGTCAGCCCCAGCATTTT
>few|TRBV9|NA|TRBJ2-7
CASSAPREIEQYF
TGTGCCAGCAGCGCCCCCAGGGAAATCGAGCAGTACTTC
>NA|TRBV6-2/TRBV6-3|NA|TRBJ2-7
CASSYERAYEQYF
TGTGCCAGCAGTTACGAACGGGCCTACGAGCAGTACTTC
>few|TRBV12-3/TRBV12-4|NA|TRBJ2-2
CASSPPTGNTGELFF
TGTGCCAGCAGTCCCCCCACAGGGAACACCGGGGAGCTGTTTTTT